This T cell receptor beta chain was sequenced for a study of T cell repertoires in cytomegalovirus infection. Study context: CMV epitopes used comprised recently identified HLA-C-restricted ones and well-studied HLA-B-restricted ones. Study observations and caveats: Individuals carrying CMV plus the relevant HLA were identified by cumulative frequency of public TCR beta families. There were HLA-C-restricted CMV-specific TCR beta clonotypes dominating the ex vivo response.

The CDR3 covers 14 residues. CDR1 and CDR2 from the germline V gene are LGHNA and YSLEER. V was pared by 1 base and J by 11 bases, with 17 bases between. This clonotype was found many times. Antigen specificity is unknown. Using its own MiXCR run on the reads, TCRdb lists one record per CDR3 protein. Of about 900,000 distinct CDR3 sequences listed, approximately 31% are singletons. V gene TRBV4-3 combines with J gene TRBJ1-1; D may be TRBD1 (5 bases). The sequence was collected from a human donor in good health (CMV status not recorded). Some clones in this sample may be carry-over from other donors' samples. This specimen consisted of cultured CD8+ T cells from PBMCs, obtained from culture after CMV antigen stimulation. CDR3: CASSQGSDRFGAFF. In nucleotides, the CDR3 is TGCGCCAGCAGCCAAGGCAGCGACAGATTCGGGGCTTTCTTT.